The clone carrying this TCR beta chain appeared a few times. The primer mix had 60 Vbeta and 13 Jbeta primers. TCRdb keeps only in-frame clones here, not all; method: immunoSEQ multiplex PCR. The profile covers approximately 97,000 clones, with about 60% appearing a single time and approximately 4.3% taken by the ten largest. This CDR3 has 17 amino acids. The germline gives CDR1 SGHRS, CDR2 YFSETQ. J gave up 4 bases and V 2 bases, and 11 bases lay outside the gene matches. The data originate from a study of cytomegalovirus exposure and HLA in healthy donors. V usage is TRBV5-1 and J usage is TRBJ2-1, with TRBD2 matching over 8 bases. Sequenced input: PBMCs. The sequence was obtained from a human donor in good health. The CDR3 protein is CASSFWGSASGYNEQFF. The DNA of the CDR3 is TGCGCCAGCAGCTTTTGGGGTAGCGCTAGCGGGTACAATGAGCAGTTCTTC.